The rows below give T cell receptor beta chains drawn from one sample of a study of blood T cell repertoires in COVID-19. Clones were sequenced by immunoSEQ multiplex PCR, and TCRdb holds only the in-frame ones, with some missing. The data contain tens of thousands of clones, around 80% of them singletons. Material: peripheral blood. The receptors originated from a man between 50 and 59 years old with active or convalescent COVID-19. Each CDR3 is given with its conserved first and last residue. The D gene is left open where the match is weak. Clone size is not always given. Where it is, it says once, few, many or a class for expanded clones.

TRBJ1-5	TRBV5-1	TRBD1	few	CASSSTGIDQPQHF	TGCGCCAGCAGCTCGACAGGGATCGATCAGCCCCAGCATTTT
TRBJ1-1	TRBV5-1	TRBD1	NA	CASTSGTGNMNTEAFF	TGCGCCAGCACCTCCGGGACAGGGAATATGAACACTGAAGCTTTCTTT
TRBJ2-2	TRBV12-5	TRBD2	NA	CASGLWFAGDTGELFF	TGTGCTAGTGGTTTATGGTTCGCGGGGGACACCGGGGAGCTGTTTTTT
TRBJ2-2	TRBV10-3	NA	NA	CAISPPLGRKNTGELFF	TGTGCCATCAGCCCCCCGTTGGGGCGAAAGAACACCGGGGAGCTGTTTTTT
TRBJ2-7	TRBV4-3	NA	NA	CASSRELRTRGYEQYF	TGCGCCAGCAGCCGAGAATTAAGGACAAGGGGTTACGAGCAGTACTTC
TRBJ1-4	TRBV6-1	NA	NA	CASSEQELNPVTNEKLFF	TGTGCCAGCAGTGAACAGGAATTGAATCCCGTAACTAATGAAAAACTGTTTTTT
TRBJ1-4	TRBV18	TRBD1	NA	CASSPGQGKEKLFF	TGTGCCAGCTCACCAGGACAGGGGAAAGAAAAACTGTTTTTT
TRBJ2-2	TRBV5-1	NA	NA	CASSLQAANTGELFF	TGCGCCAGCAGCTTGCAGGCCGCGAACACCGGGGAGCTGTTTTTT
TRBJ2-3	TRBV19	TRBD1	NA	CASGGQGADTQYF	TGTGCCAGTGGGGGACAGGGGGCAGATACGCAGTATTTT
TRBJ1-2	TRBV12-3/TRBV12-4	TRBD1	few	CASSLETGIGYTF	TGTGCCAGCAGTTTGGAGACAGGGATCGGCTACACCTTC
TRBJ1-5	TRBV10-3	NA	once	CAISESSIRYQPQHF	TGTGCCATCAGTGAGTCGAGTATCCGCTATCAGCCCCAGCATTTT
TRBJ2-2	TRBV6-6	TRBD2	NA	CATRLAGGELFF	TGTGCCACCCGACTAGCGGGAGGGGAGCTGTTTTTT
TRBJ2-3	TRBV27	TRBD2	NA	CASRTTGTSGGITDTQYF	TGTGCCAGCAGAACCACGGGGACTAGCGGGGGAATCACAGATACGCAGTATTTT
TRBJ2-5	TRBV29-1	NA	few	CSVGQGGGETQYF	TGCAGCGTTGGCCAGGGGGGAGGAGAGACCCAGTACTTC
TRBJ2-2	TRBV3-1/TRBV3-2	TRBD1	NA	CASSPLLGQGNTGELFF	TGTGCCAGCAGCCCCCTCCTCGGACAGGGAAACACCGGGGAGCTGTTTTTT
TRBJ1-4	TRBV12-3/TRBV12-4	NA	NA	CASSITWEKLFF	TGTGCCAGCAGTATCACATGGGAAAAACTGTTTTTT
TRBJ2-5	TRBV9	NA	NA	CASSRTGFFDQETQYF	TGTGCCAGCAGCAGAACAGGGTTCTTCGACCAAGAGACCCAGTACTTC
TRBJ1-2	TRBV7-8	TRBD1	NA	CASSPRQGATNGYTF	TGTGCCAGCAGCCCCCGACAGGGGGCGACCAATGGCTACACCTTC
TRBJ1-1	TRBV6-5	TRBD1	NA	CASSSPTGVGTEAFF	TGTGCCAGCAGTTCTCCGACAGGGGTAGGGACTGAAGCTTTCTTT
TRBJ2-7	TRBV3-1/TRBV3-2	NA	NA	CASSPSELGAYEQYF	TGTGCCAGCAGCCCAAGCGAACTGGGTGCCTACGAGCAGTACTTC
TRBJ1-2	TRBV7-2	NA	NA	CASSVDSLYGYTF	TGTGCCAGCAGCGTGGACAGCCTATATGGCTACACCTTC
TRBJ2-3	TRBV4-3	TRBD2	NA	CASSQWSGLVADTQYF	TGCGCCAGCAGCCAGTGGTCTGGACTAGTGGCAGATACGCAGTATTTT